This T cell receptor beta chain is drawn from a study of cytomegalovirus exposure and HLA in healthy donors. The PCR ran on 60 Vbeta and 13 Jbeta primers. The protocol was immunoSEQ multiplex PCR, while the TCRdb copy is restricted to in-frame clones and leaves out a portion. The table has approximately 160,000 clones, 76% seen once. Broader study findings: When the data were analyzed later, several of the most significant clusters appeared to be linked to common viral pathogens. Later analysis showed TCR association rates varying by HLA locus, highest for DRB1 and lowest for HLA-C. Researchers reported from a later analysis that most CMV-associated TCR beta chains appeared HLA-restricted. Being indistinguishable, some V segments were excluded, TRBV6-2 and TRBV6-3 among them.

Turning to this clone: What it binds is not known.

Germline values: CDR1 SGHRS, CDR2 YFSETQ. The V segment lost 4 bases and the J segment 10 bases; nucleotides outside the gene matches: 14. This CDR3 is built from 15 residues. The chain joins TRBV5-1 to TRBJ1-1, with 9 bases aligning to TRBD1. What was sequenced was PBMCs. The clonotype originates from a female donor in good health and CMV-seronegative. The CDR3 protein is CASSQEGRGQGAAFF. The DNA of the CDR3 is TGCGCCAGCAGCCAGGAAGGGAGGGGACAGGGTGCAGCTTTCTTT. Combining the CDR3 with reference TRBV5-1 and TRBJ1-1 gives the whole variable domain KAGVTQTPRYLIKTRGQQVTLSCSPISGHRSVSWYQQTPGQGLQFLFEYFSETQRNKGNFPGRFSGRQFSNSRSEMNVSTLELGDSALYLCASSQEGRGQGAAFFGQGTRLTVV.